A selection of T cell receptor beta chains follows, all from one sample in a study of blood T cell repertoires in COVID-19. The repertoire was sequenced with immunoSEQ multiplex PCR; TCRdb's copy has only in-frame clones and lacks some. The table shows about 330,000 clones, with approximately 87% occurring only once. What was sequenced was peripheral blood. The receptors come from a woman aged 45 to 65 with active or convalescent COVID-19. Both conserved end residues are part of each CDR3. Each record gives: D gene, V gene, clone size, J gene, CDR3 protein, CDR3 DNA. A D gene is named only where the DNA matches it firmly. Some rows have no size entry. The others give once, few or many, or a class for an expanded clone.

d_call: .; v_call: TRBV13; clone_size: .; j_call: TRBJ2-1; cdr3_aa: CASSPGVGGEQFF; cdr3_nt: TGTGCCAGCAGCCCCGGGGTCGGCGGTGAGCAGTTCTTC
d_call: .; v_call: TRBV28; clone_size: .; j_call: TRBJ2-2; cdr3_aa: CASSTLEMRELFF; cdr3_nt: TGTGCCAGCAGTACTCTAGAAATGCGGGAGCTGTTTTTT
d_call: .; v_call: TRBV30; clone_size: .; j_call: TRBJ2-2; cdr3_aa: CAWSDGSVAGELFF; cdr3_nt: TGTGCCTGGAGTGACGGTAGCGTGGCGGGGGAGCTGTTTTTT
d_call: TRBD2; v_call: TRBV19; clone_size: .; j_call: TRBJ2-7; cdr3_aa: CASSISPGGGYEQYF; cdr3_nt: TGTGCCAGTAGTATCTCGCCGGGAGGGGGCTACGAGCAGTACTTC
d_call: .; v_call: TRBV6-5; clone_size: .; j_call: TRBJ1-2; cdr3_aa: CASSYSGPRVDGYTF; cdr3_nt: TGTGCCAGCAGTTACTCGGGGCCCCGGGTGGATGGCTACACCTTC
d_call: TRBD1; v_call: TRBV2; clone_size: once; j_call: TRBJ1-4; cdr3_aa: CASSEGTGSEKLFF; cdr3_nt: TGTGCCAGCAGTGAAGGGACAGGGTCTGAAAAACTGTTTTTT
d_call: .; v_call: TRBV5-6; clone_size: .; j_call: TRBJ2-7; cdr3_aa: CASSLPPDRKQYF; cdr3_nt: TGTGCCAGCAGCCTCCCCCCCGACAGAAAGCAGTACTTC
d_call: .; v_call: TRBV14; clone_size: once; j_call: TRBJ2-7; cdr3_aa: CASSRGPYEQYF; cdr3_nt: TGTGCCAGCAGCCGGGGGCCCTACGAGCAGTACTTC
d_call: TRBD1; v_call: TRBV27; clone_size: .; j_call: TRBJ2-7; cdr3_aa: CASSITGGRAYEQYF; cdr3_nt: TGTGCCAGCAGTATAACAGGGGGAAGAGCCTACGAGCAGTACTTC
d_call: TRBD2; v_call: TRBV30; clone_size: .; j_call: TRBJ2-1; cdr3_aa: CAWSLAVYNEQFF; cdr3_nt: TGTGCCTGGAGCCTAGCGGTATACAATGAGCAGTTCTTC
d_call: TRBD2; v_call: TRBV30; clone_size: .; j_call: TRBJ2-2; cdr3_aa: CAWSVPRTSGIYTGELFF; cdr3_nt: TGTGCCTGGAGTGTTCCCCGGACTAGCGGGATTTACACCGGGGAGCTGTTTTTT
d_call: TRBD1; v_call: TRBV28; clone_size: .; j_call: TRBJ2-1; cdr3_aa: CASSLRQGQYNEQFF; cdr3_nt: TGTGCCAGCAGCCTTCGACAGGGACAATACAATGAGCAGTTCTTC
d_call: .; v_call: TRBV15; clone_size: .; j_call: TRBJ2-7; cdr3_aa: CATSRGGVSYEQYF; cdr3_nt: TGTGCCACCAGCAGGGGGGGTGTCTCCTACGAGCAGTACTTC
d_call: .; v_call: TRBV20-1; clone_size: few; j_call: TRBJ1-1; cdr3_aa: CSASGSQRATEAFF; cdr3_nt: TGCAGTGCTAGTGGGTCCCAGCGGGCGACTGAAGCTTTCTTT
d_call: .; v_call: TRBV27; clone_size: .; j_call: TRBJ1-1; cdr3_aa: CASSYREFTEAFF; cdr3_nt: TGTGCCAGCAGTTACAGGGAGTTTACTGAAGCTTTCTTT
d_call: .; v_call: TRBV16; clone_size: .; j_call: TRBJ1-1; cdr3_aa: CASSREVDTEAFF; cdr3_nt: TGTGCCAGCAGCCGGGAGGTAGACACTGAAGCTTTCTTT
d_call: TRBD1; v_call: TRBV28; clone_size: .; j_call: TRBJ2-1; cdr3_aa: CASSRDRVVYNEQFF; cdr3_nt: TGTGCCAGCAGTCGGGACAGGGTGGTCTACAATGAGCAGTTCTTC
d_call: TRBD1; v_call: TRBV28; clone_size: .; j_call: TRBJ2-7; cdr3_aa: CASSDGTDRGYSYEQYF; cdr3_nt: TGTGCCAGCAGCGACGGAACAGACAGGGGGTATTCCTACGAGCAGTACTTC
d_call: .; v_call: TRBV27; clone_size: .; j_call: TRBJ1-6; cdr3_aa: CASSFASVRGPLHF; cdr3_nt: TGTGCCAGCAGTTTTGCTAGTGTTAGAGGGCCCCTCCACTTT
d_call: TRBD1; v_call: TRBV5-1; clone_size: .; j_call: TRBJ1-1; cdr3_aa: CASSIRGANTEAFF; cdr3_nt: TGCGCCAGCAGTATCAGGGGGGCGAACACTGAAGCTTTCTTT
d_call: TRBD1; v_call: TRBV5-4; clone_size: .; j_call: TRBJ1-2; cdr3_aa: CASRRGQASGYGYTF; cdr3_nt: TGTGCCAGCAGACGGGGACAGGCCTCTGGGTATGGCTACACCTTC
d_call: TRBD2; v_call: TRBV11-2; clone_size: once; j_call: TRBJ2-3; cdr3_aa: CASSPGLAVRTDTQYF; cdr3_nt: TGTGCCAGCAGCCCGGGACTAGCGGTCCGCACAGATACGCAGTATTTT
d_call: TRBD1; v_call: TRBV6-5; clone_size: .; j_call: TRBJ2-7; cdr3_aa: CASSYSQGFYEQYF; cdr3_nt: TGTGCCAGCAGTTACTCACAGGGGTTCTACGAGCAGTACTTC
d_call: TRBD1; v_call: TRBV5-5; clone_size: .; j_call: TRBJ1-5; cdr3_aa: CASSPAGTGGVSNQPQHF; cdr3_nt: TGTGCCAGCAGCCCGGCGGGGACAGGGGGAGTTAGCAATCAGCCCCAGCATTTT
d_call: TRBD1; v_call: TRBV19; clone_size: .; j_call: TRBJ1-2; cdr3_aa: CASSIFPGTGGIYGYTF; cdr3_nt: TGTGCCAGTAGTATATTCCCGGGGACAGGGGGAATCTATGGCTACACCTTC
d_call: .; v_call: TRBV7-2; clone_size: .; j_call: TRBJ2-3; cdr3_aa: CASRLNVADMQYF; cdr3_nt: TGTGCCAGCAGATTAAACGTCGCAGATATGCAGTATTTT
d_call: .; v_call: TRBV28; clone_size: .; j_call: TRBJ1-5; cdr3_aa: CASSPPTAINQPQHF; cdr3_nt: TGTGCCAGCAGCCCGCCGACAGCTATAAATCAGCCCCAGCATTTT
d_call: .; v_call: TRBV7-9; clone_size: .; j_call: TRBJ1-1; cdr3_aa: CASSFPRGGDGTEAFF; cdr3_nt: TGTGCCAGCAGCTTTCCCAGAGGGGGGGATGGCACTGAAGCTTTCTTT
d_call: TRBD1; v_call: TRBV7-2; clone_size: .; j_call: TRBJ1-4; cdr3_aa: CASSLYRGPNEKLFF; cdr3_nt: TGTGCCAGCAGCCTGTACAGGGGGCCTAATGAAAAACTGTTTTTT
d_call: .; v_call: TRBV30; clone_size: .; j_call: TRBJ1-1; cdr3_aa: CAWSVLGGTNTEAFF; cdr3_nt: TGTGCCTGGAGTGTACTAGGAGGGACGAACACTGAAGCTTTCTTT
d_call: .; v_call: TRBV12-3/TRBV12-4; clone_size: .; j_call: TRBJ2-7; cdr3_aa: CASSPSYEQYF; cdr3_nt: TGTGCCAGCAGTCCTTCCTACGAGCAGTACTTC
d_call: TRBD1; v_call: TRBV3-1/TRBV3-2; clone_size: .; j_call: TRBJ1-3; cdr3_aa: CASSQQGAIGNTIYF; cdr3_nt: TGTGCCAGCAGCCAACAGGGGGCAATTGGAAACACCATATATTTT
d_call: .; v_call: TRBV15; clone_size: .; j_call: TRBJ2-2; cdr3_aa: CATSRPLGVGELFF; cdr3_nt: TGTGCCACCAGCAGACCCCTAGGAGTAGGGGAGCTGTTTTTT
d_call: TRBD2; v_call: TRBV3-1/TRBV3-2; clone_size: once; j_call: TRBJ2-1; cdr3_aa: CASSPSLGGSSYNEQFF; cdr3_nt: TGTGCCAGCAGCCCATCCTTAGGCGGGAGCTCCTACAATGAGCAGTTCTTC
d_call: .; v_call: TRBV18; clone_size: .; j_call: TRBJ2-2; cdr3_aa: CASSPSRSAGELFF; cdr3_nt: TGTGCCAGCTCACCATCACGATCGGCCGGGGAGCTGTTTTTT
d_call: TRBD2; v_call: TRBV28; clone_size: .; j_call: TRBJ2-1; cdr3_aa: CASRTSGGVSYNEQFF; cdr3_nt: TGTGCCAGCAGGACTAGCGGGGGGGTCTCCTACAATGAGCAGTTCTTC
d_call: .; v_call: TRBV5-6; clone_size: once; j_call: TRBJ1-5; cdr3_aa: CASSLRSRFSLNQPQHF; cdr3_nt: TGTGCCAGCAGCTTGCGGTCCAGGTTCTCCCTTAATCAGCCCCAGCATTTT
d_call: .; v_call: TRBV4-1; clone_size: once; j_call: TRBJ2-1; cdr3_aa: CASSQGLQARKYNEQFF; cdr3_nt: TGCGCCAGCAGCCAAGGATTACAGGCCCGCAAATACAATGAGCAGTTCTTC
d_call: .; v_call: TRBV19; clone_size: few; j_call: TRBJ2-7; cdr3_aa: CASSDWQGTGEQYF; cdr3_nt: TGTGCCAGTAGTGATTGGCAGGGAACGGGCGAGCAGTACTTC
d_call: TRBD2; v_call: TRBV5-1; clone_size: once; j_call: TRBJ2-5; cdr3_aa: CASSPAGGGALETQYF; cdr3_nt: TGCGCCAGCAGCCCCGCGGGCGGGGGGGCTCTCGAGACCCAGTACTTC
d_call: TRBD2; v_call: TRBV30; clone_size: .; j_call: TRBJ2-7; cdr3_aa: CAWSVGLENYEQYF; cdr3_nt: TGTGCCTGGAGTGTCGGACTAGAGAACTACGAGCAGTACTTC
d_call: TRBD2; v_call: TRBV11-2; clone_size: .; j_call: TRBJ2-2; cdr3_aa: CASSLRTSGGDTGELFF; cdr3_nt: TGTGCCAGCAGCTTAAGGACTAGCGGGGGGGACACCGGGGAGCTGTTTTTT
d_call: TRBD2; v_call: TRBV7-3; clone_size: .; j_call: TRBJ2-3; cdr3_aa: CASSFRREGYTDTQYF; cdr3_nt: TGTGCCAGCAGCTTCAGACGGGAGGGCTACACAGATACGCAGTATTTT
d_call: TRBD2; v_call: TRBV18; clone_size: once; j_call: TRBJ2-2; cdr3_aa: CASSPLRLAGGINTGELFF; cdr3_nt: TGTGCCAGCTCACCACTTCGACTAGCGGGAGGCATAAACACCGGGGAGCTGTTTTTT
d_call: .; v_call: TRBV18; clone_size: .; j_call: TRBJ2-1; cdr3_aa: CASSPPPGRIRYNEQFF; cdr3_nt: TGTGCCAGCTCACCACCTCCGGGAAGGATTCGCTACAATGAGCAGTTCTTC
d_call: TRBD1; v_call: TRBV9; clone_size: few; j_call: TRBJ1-3; cdr3_aa: CASSVGVTGGANTIYF; cdr3_nt: TGTGCCAGCAGCGTAGGGGTAACAGGGGGAGCAAACACCATATATTTT